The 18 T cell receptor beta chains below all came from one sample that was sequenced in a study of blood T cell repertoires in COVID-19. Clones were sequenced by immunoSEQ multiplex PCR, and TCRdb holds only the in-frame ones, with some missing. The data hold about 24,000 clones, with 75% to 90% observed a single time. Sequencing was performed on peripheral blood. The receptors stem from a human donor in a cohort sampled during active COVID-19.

CDR3 DNA: TGTGCCAGCAGCCCCAGCCGGGTCTACAATGAGCAGTTCTTC. It translates to CASSPSRVYNEQFF. The chain recombines TRBV3-1 (or the pseudogene TRBV3-2) with TRBJ2-1, with no clear D. CDR1 is LGHDT and CDR2 is YNNKEL in the germline V gene (reference sequence). This CDR3 is 14 amino acids long. V was clipped by 4 bases and J by 3 bases, with 10 bases between them.

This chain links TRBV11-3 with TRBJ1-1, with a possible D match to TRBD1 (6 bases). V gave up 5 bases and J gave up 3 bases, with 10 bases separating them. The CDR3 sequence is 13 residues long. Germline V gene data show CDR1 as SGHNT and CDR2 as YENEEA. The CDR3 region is CASSTNRDTEAFF. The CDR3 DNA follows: TGTGCCAGCAGCACCAACAGGGACACTGAAGCTTTCTTT.

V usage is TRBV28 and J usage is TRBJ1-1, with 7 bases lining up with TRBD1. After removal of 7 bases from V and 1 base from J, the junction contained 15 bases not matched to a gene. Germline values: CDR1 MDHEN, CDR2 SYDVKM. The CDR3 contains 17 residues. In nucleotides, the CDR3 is TGTGCCAGCACGCTATTTTCGACAGGGAGGACGAACACTGAAGCTTTCTTT. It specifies CASTLFSTGRTNTEAFF.

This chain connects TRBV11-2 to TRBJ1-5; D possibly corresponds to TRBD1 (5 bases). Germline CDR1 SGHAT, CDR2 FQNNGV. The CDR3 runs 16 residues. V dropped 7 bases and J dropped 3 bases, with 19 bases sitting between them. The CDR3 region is CASIKVEGALNQPQHF. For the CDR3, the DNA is TGTGCCAGCATCAAAGTAGAAGGGGCCCTCAATCAGCCCCAGCATTTT.

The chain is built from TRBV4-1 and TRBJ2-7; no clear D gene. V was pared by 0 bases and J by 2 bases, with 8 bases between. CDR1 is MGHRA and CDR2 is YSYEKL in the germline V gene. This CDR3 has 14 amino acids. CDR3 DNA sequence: TGCGCCAGCAGCCAAGAGCTCGCAGCCTACGAGCAGTACTTC. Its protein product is CASSQELAAYEQYF.

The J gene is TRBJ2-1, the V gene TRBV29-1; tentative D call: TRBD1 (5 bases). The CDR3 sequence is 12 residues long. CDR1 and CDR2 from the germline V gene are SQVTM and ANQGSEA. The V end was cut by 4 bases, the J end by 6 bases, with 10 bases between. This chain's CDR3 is CSVADRGNEQFF. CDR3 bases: TGCAGCGTTGCGGATAGGGGCAATGAGCAGTTCTTC.

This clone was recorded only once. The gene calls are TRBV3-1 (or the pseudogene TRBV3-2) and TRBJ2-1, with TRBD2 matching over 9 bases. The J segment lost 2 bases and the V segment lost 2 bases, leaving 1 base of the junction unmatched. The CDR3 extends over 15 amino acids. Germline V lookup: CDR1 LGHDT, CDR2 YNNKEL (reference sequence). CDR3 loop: CASSQLAGPYNEQFF. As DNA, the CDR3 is TGTGCCAGCAGCCAACTAGCGGGACCCTACAATGAGCAGTTCTTC.

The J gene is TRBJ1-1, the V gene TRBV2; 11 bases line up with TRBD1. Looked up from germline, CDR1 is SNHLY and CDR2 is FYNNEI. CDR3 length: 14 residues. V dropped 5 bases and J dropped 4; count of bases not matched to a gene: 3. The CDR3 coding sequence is TGTGCCAGCAGTCGGGACAGGGGGGCCACTGAAGCTTTCTTT. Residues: CASSRDRGATEAFF. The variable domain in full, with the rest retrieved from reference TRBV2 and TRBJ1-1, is EPEVTQTPSHQVTQMGQEVILRCVPISNHLYFYWYRQILGQKVEFLVSFYNNEISEKSEIFDDQFSVERPDGSNFTLKIRSTKLEDSAMYFCASSRDRGATEAFFGQGTRLTVV.

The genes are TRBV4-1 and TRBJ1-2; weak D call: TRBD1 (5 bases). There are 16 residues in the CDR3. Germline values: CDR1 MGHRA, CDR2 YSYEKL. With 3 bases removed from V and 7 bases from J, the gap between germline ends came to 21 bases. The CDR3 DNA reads TGCGCCAGCAGCCAGGAACAAGTGGTCAGGGAGGGTGGCTACACCTTC. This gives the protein CASSQEQVVREGGYTF.

CDR3 bases: TGTGCCAGCAGCCCGCAGACTAGCGGGGACCCATACGAGCAGTACTTC. Amino acid sequence: CASSPQTSGDPYEQYF. This chain links TRBV5-4 with TRBJ2-7, with TRBD2 identical over 11 bases. The germline gives CDR1 SGHNT, CDR2 YYREEE (reference sequence). The CDR3 has 16 residues. Unmatched junction bases numbered 10, after V lost 4 bases and J lost 4 bases.

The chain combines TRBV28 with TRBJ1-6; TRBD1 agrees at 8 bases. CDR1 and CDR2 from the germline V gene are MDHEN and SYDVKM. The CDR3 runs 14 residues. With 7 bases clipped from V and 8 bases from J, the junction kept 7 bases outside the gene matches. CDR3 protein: CASTGQGGHSPLHF. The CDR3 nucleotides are TGTGCCAGCACCGGACAGGGAGGACATTCACCCCTCCACTTT.

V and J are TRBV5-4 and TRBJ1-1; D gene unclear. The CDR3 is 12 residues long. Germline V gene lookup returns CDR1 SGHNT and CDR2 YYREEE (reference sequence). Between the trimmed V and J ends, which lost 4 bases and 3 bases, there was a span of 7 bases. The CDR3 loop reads CASSPRDTEAFF. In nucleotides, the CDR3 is TGTGCCAGCAGCCCCCGCGACACTGAAGCTTTCTTT. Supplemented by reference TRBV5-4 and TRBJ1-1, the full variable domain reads ETGVTQSPTHLIKTRGQQVTLRCSSQSGHNTVSWYQQALGQGPQFIFQYYREEENGRGNFPPRFSGLQFPNYSSELNVNALELDDSALYLCASSPRDTEAFFGQGTRLTVV.

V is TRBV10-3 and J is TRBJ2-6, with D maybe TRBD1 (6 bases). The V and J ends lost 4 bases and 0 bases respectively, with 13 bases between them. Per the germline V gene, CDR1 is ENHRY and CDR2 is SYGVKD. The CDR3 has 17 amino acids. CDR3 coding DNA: TGTGCCATCAGTGGGCAGGGGCCCCGCTCTGGGGCCAACGTCCTGACTTTC. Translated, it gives CAISGQGPRSGANVLTF.

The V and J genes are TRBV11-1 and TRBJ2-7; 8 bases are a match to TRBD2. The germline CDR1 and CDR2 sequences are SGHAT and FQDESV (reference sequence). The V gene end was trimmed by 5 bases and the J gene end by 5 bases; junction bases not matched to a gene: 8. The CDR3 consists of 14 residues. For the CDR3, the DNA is TGTGCCAGCAGCCCAGGTCGGGGGGGCCACGAGCAGTACTTC. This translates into CASSPGRGGHEQYF.

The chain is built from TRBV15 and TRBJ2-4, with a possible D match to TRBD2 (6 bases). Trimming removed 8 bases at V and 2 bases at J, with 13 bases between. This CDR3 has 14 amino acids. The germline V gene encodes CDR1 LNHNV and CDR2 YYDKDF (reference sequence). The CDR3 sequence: CATGMRGTKNIQYF. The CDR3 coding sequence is TGTGCCACCGGGATGCGGGGAACCAAAAACATTCAGTACTTC. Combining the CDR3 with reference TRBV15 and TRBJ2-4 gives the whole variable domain DAMVIQNPRYQVTQFGKPVTLSCSQTLNHNVMYWYQQKSSQAPKLLFHYYDKDFNNEADTPDNFQSRRPNTSFCFLDIRSPGLGDTAMYLCATGMRGTKNIQYFGAGTRLSVL.

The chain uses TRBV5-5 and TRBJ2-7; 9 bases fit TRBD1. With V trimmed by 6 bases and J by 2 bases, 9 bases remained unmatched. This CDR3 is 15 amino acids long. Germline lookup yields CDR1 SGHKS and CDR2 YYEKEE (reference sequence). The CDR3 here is CASTGGTGSPYEQYF. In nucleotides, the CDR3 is TGTGCCAGCACCGGGGGGACAGGGTCCCCCTACGAGCAGTACTTC.

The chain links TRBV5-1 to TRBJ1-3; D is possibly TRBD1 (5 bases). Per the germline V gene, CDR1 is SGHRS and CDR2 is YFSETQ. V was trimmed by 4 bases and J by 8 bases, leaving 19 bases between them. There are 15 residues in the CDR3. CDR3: CASSQLVDQGDTIYF. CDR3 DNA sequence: TGCGCCAGCAGCCAACTCGTTGACCAAGGGGACACCATATATTTT.

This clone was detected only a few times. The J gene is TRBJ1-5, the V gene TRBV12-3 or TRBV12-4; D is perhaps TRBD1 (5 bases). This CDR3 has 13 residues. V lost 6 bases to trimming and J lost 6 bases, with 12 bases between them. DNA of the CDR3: TGTGCCAGCAGCCTTACAGGATCTCAGCCCCAGCATTTT. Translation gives CASSLTGSQPQHF.